These 7 T cell receptor beta chains came from one sample sequenced in a study of blood T cells in healthy people across ages. Then a second PCR, running roughly 7 to 12 cycles, was carried out with a sample-barcoded 5' primer and a J-beta primer mix. TCRdb redid the calling of the 5' RACE reads with MiXCR, one entry per CDR3 protein. In the table there are approximately 810,000 distinct CDR3 sequences, around 36% of which are singletons. What was sequenced was blood. Receptors originate from a man between 18 and 35 years old in good health.

V and J are TRBV4-2 and TRBJ2-4, with 7 bases fitting TRBD2. Near its end, the DNA agrees better with TRBJ2-7, so the J call may be wrong. This CDR3 has 15 amino acids. CDR1 is LGHNA, CDR2 YNFKEQ, per germline. In DNA form, the CDR3 reads TGTGCCAGCAGCCAGATTTCGGGGGGTGGGTACGAGCAGTACTTC. It specifies CASSQISGGGYEQYF.

The rearrangement links TRBV7-2 to TRBJ2-5; D may be TRBD1 (6 bases). Trimming pared 3 bases from V and 3 bases from J, leaving 11 bases between. Germline V gives CDR1 SGHTA, CDR2 FQGNSA. This CDR3 is 14 amino acids long. In DNA, the CDR3 is TGTGCCAGCAGCTTTGGACAGAACAAAGAGACCCAGTACTTC. This gives the protein CASSFGQNKETQYF.

This clonotype has only a few counts. The rearrangement uses TRBV12-3 or TRBV12-4 and TRBJ2-3; D is unresolved. This CDR3 comprises 13 residues. The V gene lost 5 bases and the J gene lost 3 bases, with 9 bases spanning the gap. CDR3 DNA sequence: TGTGCCAGCAGTAACCTCGGGACAGATACGCAGTATTTT. It specifies CASSNLGTDTQYF.

CDR3 in DNA: TGTGCCAGTAGCCCAAAGACGCTAAACTCCTACAATGAGCAGTACTTC. Translating gives CASSPKTLNSYNEQYF. The gene calls are TRBV19 and TRBJ2-5; no reliable D call. Germline V gives CDR1 LNHDA, CDR2 SQIVND (reference sequence). The CDR3 totals 16 residues. Trimming cost V 6 bases and J 11 bases, with 28 bases left between them.

This clonotype was observed a single time. The CDR3 DNA sequence: TGTGCCAGCAGTTACGGGATCAGCACCGGGGAGCTGTTTTTT. The encoded protein is CASSYGISTGELFF. The V gene is TRBV6-5, the J gene TRBJ2-2; D is unclear. Trimming pared 2 bases from V and 4 bases from J, leaving 8 bases between. The CDR3 runs to 14 residues. The germline V gene encodes CDR1 MNHEY and CDR2 SVGAGI.

Details on this clonotype: Since a much larger clone is just one base distant, this may be a read error. The chain carries TRBV12-3 or TRBV12-4 and TRBJ2-7; maybe TRBD1 (5 bases). The CDR3 totals 13 residues. CDR3 nucleotide sequence: TGTGCCGGCAGTTCCGACAGTTTTTACGAGCAGTACTTC. Translated, it gives CAGSSDSFYEQYF.

Concerning this clonotype itself: A read error may account for a junction end that differs from germline. V and J are TRBV28 and TRBJ1-2; the D is unclear. Germline V lookup: CDR1 MDHEN, CDR2 SYDVKM. This CDR3 region has 18 residues. The DNA of the CDR3 is TGTGCCAGCAGTTCACCGGTTTACGGGGTAGGAGGGCACTATGGCTCCACCTTC. Translating it yields CASSSPVYGVGGHYGSTF.